What follows are 16 T cell receptor beta chains derived from one specimen sequenced in a study of cytomegalovirus exposure and HLA in healthy donors. The PCR made use of 60 Vbeta and 13 Jbeta primers. Assay used: immunoSEQ multiplex PCR; TCRdb lists only in-frame clones, some missing. The data show 120,000 to 150,000 clones, less than 10% seen once. Sequenced material: PBMCs. The receptors stem from a male donor in good health and CMV-seronegative.

This clone was seen more than once but under ten times. This sequence joins TRBV7-2 and TRBJ1-2; the match to TRBD1 covers 7 bases. CDR1 SGHTA and CDR2 FQGNSA come from the germline V gene. J lost 3 bases, V lost 2 bases, and 3 bases had no gene match. The CDR3 is 14 residues long. In DNA form, the CDR3 reads TGTGCCAGCAGCTTAAATCAGGGGGACTATGGCTACACCTTC. It specifies CASSLNQGDYGYTF.

The chain couples TRBV20-1 to TRBJ1-1; no reliable D call. The CDR3 spans 10 residues. CDR1 DFQATT and CDR2 SNEGSKA come from the germline V gene (reference sequence). V was cut by 3 bases and J by 4 bases, with 3 bases left in between. The CDR3, as DNA: TGCAGTGCTAGGCGCACTGAAGCTTTCTTT. Translation gives CSARRTEAFF.

The rearrangement joins TRBV15 to TRBJ2-1; D gene uncertain. The CDR3 covers 14 residues. Germline CDR1 and CDR2: LNHNV and YYDKDF (reference sequence). Trimming removed 2 bases at V and 3 bases at J, with 8 bases between. This CDR3 is CATSRKALYNEQFF. The CDR3 bases are TGTGCCACCAGCAGAAAAGCTCTCTACAATGAGCAGTTCTTC.

This sequence joins TRBV6-1 and TRBJ2-7; 9 bases fit TRBD1. V shed 5 bases, J shed 1 base, and the junction held 6 bases outside the gene matches. Looked up from germline, CDR1 is MNHNS and CDR2 is SASEGT. CDR3 length: 15 residues. CDR3 loop: CASSSRDRASYEQYF. The CDR3 region has the DNA TGTGCCAGCAGTAGCCGGGACAGGGCATCCTACGAGCAGTACTTC.

This rearrangement joins TRBV19 to TRBJ1-5, with a possible D match to TRBD1 (5 bases). Looked up from germline, CDR1 is LNHDA and CDR2 is SQIVND (reference sequence). CDR3 size: 16 residues. Trimming removed 3 bases at V and 4 bases at J, with 16 bases between. The CDR3 is CASSMTAGRNNQPQHF. The CDR3 region has the DNA TGTGCCAGTAGTATGACGGCAGGGAGGAATAATCAGCCCCAGCATTTT. The full variable domain, completed using reference TRBV19 and TRBJ1-5, is DGGITQSPKYLFRKEGQNVTLSCEQNLNHDAMYWYRQDPGQGLRLIYYSQIVNDFQKGDIAEGYSVSREKKESFPLTVTSAQKNPTAFYLCASSMTAGRNNQPQHFGDGTRLSIL.

The gene calls are TRBV19 and TRBJ1-1; no definite D call. This CDR3 region has 13 residues. The ends were cut back, 9 bases at V and 2 bases at J, with 13 bases in the middle. The germline CDR1 and CDR2 sequences are LNHDA and SQIVND (reference sequence). The CDR3 loop reads CARSVAANTEAFF. CDR3 DNA: TGTGCCAGATCGGTGGCGGCTAACACTGAAGCTTTCTTT.

The V and J genes are TRBV7-6 and TRBJ1-1; 8 bases agree with TRBD1. Germline CDR1 reads SGHVS; CDR2 reads FNYEAQ. Trimming cost V 0 bases and J 1 base; bases outside gene matches: 7. The CDR3 sequence is 17 residues long. The CDR3 DNA reads TGTGCCAGCAGCTTAGCAGCCCCCCAGGGGGCGAACACTGAAGCTTTCTTT. Its translation is CASSLAAPQGANTEAFF. The whole variable domain, filled in from reference TRBV7-6 and TRBJ1-1, reads GAGVSQSPRYKVTKRGQDVALRCDPISGHVSLYWYRQALGQGPEFLTYFNYEAQQDKSGLPNDRFSAERPEGSISTLTIQRTEQRDSAMYRCASSLAAPQGANTEAFFGQGTRLTVV.

This clone came up a few times. The rearrangement uses TRBV5-6 and TRBJ1-4; D gene ambiguous. The V gene lost 4 bases and the J gene lost 7 bases, with 17 bases spanning the gap. Germline values: CDR1 SGHDT, CDR2 YYEEEE. The CDR3 extends over 15 amino acids. The CDR3: CASSPDPGLSEKLFF. The CDR3, as DNA: TGTGCCAGCAGCCCCGATCCAGGCCTTAGTGAAAAACTGTTTTTT.

The gene calls are TRBV4-3 and TRBJ1-2; 7 positions agree with TRBD1. The ends lost 6 bases at V and 4 bases at J; junction bases unmatched: 17. CDR1 and CDR2 from the germline V gene are LGHNA and YSLEER. This CDR3 has 17 amino acids. This CDR3 is CASRRAGTADTFYGYTF. In DNA form, the CDR3 reads TGCGCCAGCAGAAGGGCCGGGACAGCTGATACCTTCTATGGCTACACCTTC.

This rearrangement joins TRBV5-6 to TRBJ2-3; D perhaps matches TRBD2 (6 bases). Trimming pared 6 bases from V and 1 base from J, leaving 18 bases between. Germline V gives CDR1 SGHDT, CDR2 YYEEEE. The CDR3 spans 16 residues. In DNA form, the CDR3 reads TGTGCCAGCAACTCGAAACAGTGGGGGGGCACAGATACGCAGTATTTT. Translated, it gives CASNSKQWGGTDTQYF.

In its sample, this clone was seen a few times. This chain connects TRBV7-2 to TRBJ1-1, with D perhaps matching TRBD1 (5 bases). V was shortened by 2 bases and J by 1 base, with 20 bases between the two germline ends. The CDR3 has 18 amino acids. Germline V gene lookup returns CDR1 SGHTA and CDR2 FQGNSA. CDR3 in amino acids: CASSLLPGVGYRNTEAFF. The CDR3 DNA reads TGTGCCAGCAGCTTACTCCCGGGGGTTGGTTATAGGAACACTGAAGCTTTCTTT.

This clone turned up a few times. The rearrangement joins TRBV9 to TRBJ2-3; maybe TRBD2 (6 bases). Germline CDR1 is SGDLS and CDR2 is YYNGEE. This CDR3 is 16 amino acids long. Trimming stripped 3 bases from V and 5 bases from J, with 19 bases between. The CDR3 nucleotides read TGTGCCAGCAGCGGTGGGAGGTGGACCGTCAGAGATACGCAGTATTTT. It specifies CASSGGRWTVRDTQYF.

The CDR3, as DNA: TGTGCCAGCAGCCCGGGGCGGGGCCTCTTATCCTACGAGCAGTACTTC. It specifies CASSPGRGLLSYEQYF. The rearrangement joins TRBV28 to TRBJ2-7; possible D gene TRBD2, 6 bases. V gave up 6 bases and J gave up 1 base, with 19 bases separating them. The CDR3 loop spans 16 amino acids. Per the germline V gene, CDR1 is MDHEN and CDR2 is SYDVKM.

CDR3 sequence (DNA): TGTGCCATCAGTGAGTCCAACGGTAACTACGAGCAGTACTTC. Translated, it gives CAISESNGNYEQYF. The J gene is TRBJ2-7, the V gene TRBV10-3; D uncertain. CDR1 ENHRY and CDR2 SYGVKD come from the germline V gene. CDR3 size: 14 residues. Trimming stripped 0 bases from V and 3 bases from J, with 9 bases between.

This clone showed up just a few times. The chain carries TRBV30 and TRBJ1-4; weak D call: TRBD1 (6 bases). V dropped 3 bases and J dropped 0 bases, with 8 bases sitting between them. The CDR3 covers 14 residues. Germline lookup yields CDR1 GTSNPN and CDR2 SVGIG (reference sequence). This chain's CDR3 is CAWRRTATNEKLFF. Here the CDR3 DNA reads TGTGCCTGGAGAAGGACAGCAACTAATGAAAAACTGTTTTTT.

There are a few counts of this clone. The genes are TRBV7-9 and TRBJ1-1, with D possibly TRBD1 on 6 matching bases. Germline-derived CDR1 and CDR2 are SEHNR and FQNEAQ (reference sequence). V was shortened by 5 bases and J by 1 base, with 14 bases between the two germline ends. The CDR3 length is 15 residues. The CDR3 sequence: CASSLRGQPNTEAFF. The CDR3 region has the DNA TGTGCCAGCAGCCTCCGTGGACAGCCGAACACTGAAGCTTTCTTT.